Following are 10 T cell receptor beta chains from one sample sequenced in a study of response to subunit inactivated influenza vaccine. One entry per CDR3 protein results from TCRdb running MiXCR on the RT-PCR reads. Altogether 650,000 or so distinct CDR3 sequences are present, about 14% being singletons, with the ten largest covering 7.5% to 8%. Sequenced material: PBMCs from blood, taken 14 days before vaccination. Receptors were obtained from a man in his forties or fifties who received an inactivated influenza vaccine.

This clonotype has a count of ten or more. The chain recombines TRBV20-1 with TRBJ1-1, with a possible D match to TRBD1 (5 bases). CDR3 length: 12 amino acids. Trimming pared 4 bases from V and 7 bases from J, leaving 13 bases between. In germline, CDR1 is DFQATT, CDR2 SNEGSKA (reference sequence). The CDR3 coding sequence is TGCAGTGCTAAGGGGACCTATTTTGAAGCTTTCTTT. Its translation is CSAKGTYFEAFF.

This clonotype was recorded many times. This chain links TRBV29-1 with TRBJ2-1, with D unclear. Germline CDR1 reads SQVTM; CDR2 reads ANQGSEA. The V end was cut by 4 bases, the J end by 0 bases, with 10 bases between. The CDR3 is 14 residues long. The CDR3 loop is CSVVWQLSYNEQFF. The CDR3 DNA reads TGCAGCGTTGTCTGGCAGCTCTCCTACAATGAGCAGTTCTTC.

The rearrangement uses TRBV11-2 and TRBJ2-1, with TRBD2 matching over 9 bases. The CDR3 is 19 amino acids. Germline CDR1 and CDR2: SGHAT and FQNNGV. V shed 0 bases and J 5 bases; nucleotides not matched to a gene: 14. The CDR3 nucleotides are TGTGCCAGCAGCTTAGAAGGACTAGCGCCAACACGGCGTGACAATGAGCAGTTCTTC. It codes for CASSLEGLAPTRRDNEQFF.

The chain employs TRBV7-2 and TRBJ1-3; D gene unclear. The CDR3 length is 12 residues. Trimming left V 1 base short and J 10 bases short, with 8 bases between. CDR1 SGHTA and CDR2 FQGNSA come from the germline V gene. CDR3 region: CASSLVYGTIYF. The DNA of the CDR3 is TGTGCCAGCAGCTTAGTTTACGGGACCATATATTTT.

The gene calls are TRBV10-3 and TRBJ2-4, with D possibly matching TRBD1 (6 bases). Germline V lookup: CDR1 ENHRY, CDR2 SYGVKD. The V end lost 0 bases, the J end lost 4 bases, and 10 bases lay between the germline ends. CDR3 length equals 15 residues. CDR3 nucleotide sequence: TGTGCCATCAGTGAGTCGAAGGGACAAAAAAACATTCAGTACTTC. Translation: CAISESKGQKNIQYF.

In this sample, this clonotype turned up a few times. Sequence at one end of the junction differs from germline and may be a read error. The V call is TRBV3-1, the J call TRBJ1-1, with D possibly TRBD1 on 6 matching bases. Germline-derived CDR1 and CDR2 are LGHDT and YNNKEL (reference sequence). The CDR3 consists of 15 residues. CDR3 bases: TGTGCCAGCAGCCAATTCGGGGGAGGGGACACTGAAGCGTTCTTT. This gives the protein CASSQFGGGDTEAFF. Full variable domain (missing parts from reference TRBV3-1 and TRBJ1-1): DTAVSQTPKYLVTQMGNDKSIKCEQNLGHDTMYWYKQDSKKFLKIMFSYNNKELIINETVPNRFSPKSPDKAHLNLHINSLELGDSAVYFCASSQFGGGDTEAFFGQGTRLTVV.

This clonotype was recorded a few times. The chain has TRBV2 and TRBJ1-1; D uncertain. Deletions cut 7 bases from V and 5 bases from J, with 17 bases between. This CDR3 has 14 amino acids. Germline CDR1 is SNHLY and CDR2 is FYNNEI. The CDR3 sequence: CASTLETVGTEAFF. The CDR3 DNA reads TGTGCCAGCACCCTCGAGACGGTGGGAACTGAAGCTTTCTTT.

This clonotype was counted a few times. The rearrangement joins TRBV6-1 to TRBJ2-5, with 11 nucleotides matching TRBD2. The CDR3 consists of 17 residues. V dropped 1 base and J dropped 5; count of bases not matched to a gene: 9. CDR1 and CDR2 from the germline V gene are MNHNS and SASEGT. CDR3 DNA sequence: TGTGCCAGCAGTGAAGTAGGGCTAGCGGGAGGTCATGAGACCCAGTACTTC. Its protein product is CASSEVGLAGGHETQYF.

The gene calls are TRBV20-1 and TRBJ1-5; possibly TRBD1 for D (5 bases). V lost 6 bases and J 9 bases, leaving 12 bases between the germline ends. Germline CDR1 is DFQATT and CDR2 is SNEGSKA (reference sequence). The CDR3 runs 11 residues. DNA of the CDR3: TGCAGTGCCCCTACCGGGGGGCCCCAGCATTTT. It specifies CSAPTGGPQHF.

CDR3: CASISIAGYPDTQYF. The CDR3 DNA is TGTGCCAGCATTTCAATAGCGGGGTACCCAGATACGCAGTATTTT. The chain has TRBV6-5 and TRBJ2-3, with 8 bases matching TRBD2. The CDR3 consists of 15 residues. Germline trimming cut 7 bases from V and 4 bases from J; bases unmatched to any gene: 10. The germline V gene encodes CDR1 MNHEY and CDR2 SVGAGI.